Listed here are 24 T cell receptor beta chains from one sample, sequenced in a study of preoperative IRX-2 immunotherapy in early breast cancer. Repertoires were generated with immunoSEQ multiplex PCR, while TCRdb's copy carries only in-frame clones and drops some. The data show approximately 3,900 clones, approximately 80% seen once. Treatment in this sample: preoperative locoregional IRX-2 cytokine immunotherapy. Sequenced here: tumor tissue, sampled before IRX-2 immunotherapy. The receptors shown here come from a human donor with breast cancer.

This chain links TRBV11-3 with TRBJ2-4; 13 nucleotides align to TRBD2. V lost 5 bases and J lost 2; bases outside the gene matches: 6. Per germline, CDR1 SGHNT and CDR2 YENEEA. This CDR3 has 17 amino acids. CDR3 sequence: CASSPRTSGSSKNIQYF. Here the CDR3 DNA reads TGTGCCAGCAGCCCTCGGACTAGCGGGAGCTCCAAAAACATTCAGTACTTC.

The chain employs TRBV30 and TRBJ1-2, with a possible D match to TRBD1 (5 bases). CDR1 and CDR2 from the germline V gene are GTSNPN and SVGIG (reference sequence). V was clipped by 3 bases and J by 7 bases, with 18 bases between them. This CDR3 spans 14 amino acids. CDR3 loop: CAWSTNRGFSGYTF. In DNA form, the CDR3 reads TGTGCCTGGAGCACCAACCGGGGGTTTTCTGGCTACACCTTC.

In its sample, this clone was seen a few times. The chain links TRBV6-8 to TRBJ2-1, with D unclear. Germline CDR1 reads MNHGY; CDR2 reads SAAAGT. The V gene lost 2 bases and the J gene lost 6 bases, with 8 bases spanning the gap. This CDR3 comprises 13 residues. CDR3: CASSYLGANEQFF. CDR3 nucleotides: TGTGCCAGCAGTTACCTGGGCGCCAATGAGCAGTTCTTC.

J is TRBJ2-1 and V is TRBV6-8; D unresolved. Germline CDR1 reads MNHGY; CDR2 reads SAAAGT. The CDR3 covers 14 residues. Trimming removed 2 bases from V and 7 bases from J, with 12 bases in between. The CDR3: CASSYAQLANEQFF. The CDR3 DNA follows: TGTGCCAGCAGTTACGCACAACTGGCGAATGAGCAGTTCTTC.

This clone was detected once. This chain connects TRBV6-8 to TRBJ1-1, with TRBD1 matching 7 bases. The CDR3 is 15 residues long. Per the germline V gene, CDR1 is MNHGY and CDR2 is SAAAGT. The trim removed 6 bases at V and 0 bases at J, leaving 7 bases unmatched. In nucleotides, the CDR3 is TGTGCCAGCAGACGACGACAGGGAATGAACACTGAAGCTTTCTTT. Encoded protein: CASRRRQGMNTEAFF.

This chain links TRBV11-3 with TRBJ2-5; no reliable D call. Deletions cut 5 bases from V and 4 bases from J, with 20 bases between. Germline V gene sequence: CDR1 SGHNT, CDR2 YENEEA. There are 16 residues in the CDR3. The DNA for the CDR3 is TGTGCCAGCAGCCGCGCAAGAAACAAGTTGGGAGAGACCCAGTACTTC. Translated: CASSRARNKLGETQYF.

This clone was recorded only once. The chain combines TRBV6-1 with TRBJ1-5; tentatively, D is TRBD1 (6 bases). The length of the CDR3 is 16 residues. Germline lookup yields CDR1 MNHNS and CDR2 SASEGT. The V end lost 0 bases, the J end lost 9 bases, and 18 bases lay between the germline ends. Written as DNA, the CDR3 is TGTGCCAGCAGTGAAGCAGTACAGGGCTCACATAGGCCCCAGCATTTT. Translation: CASSEAVQGSHRPQHF.

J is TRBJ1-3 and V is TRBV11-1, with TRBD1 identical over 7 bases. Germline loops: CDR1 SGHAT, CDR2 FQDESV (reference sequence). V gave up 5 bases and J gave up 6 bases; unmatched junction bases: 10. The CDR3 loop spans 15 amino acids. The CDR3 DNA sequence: TGTGCCAGCAGCATGTTGACAGGGAGCCAAAACACCATATATTTT. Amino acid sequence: CASSMLTGSQNTIYF.

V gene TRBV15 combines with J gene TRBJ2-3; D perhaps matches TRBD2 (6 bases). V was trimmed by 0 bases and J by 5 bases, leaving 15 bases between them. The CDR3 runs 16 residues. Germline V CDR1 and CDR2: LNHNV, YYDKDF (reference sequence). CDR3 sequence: CATSRDYELAKDTQYF. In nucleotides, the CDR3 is TGTGCCACCAGCAGAGACTATGAACTAGCAAAAGATACGCAGTATTTT.

CDR3 DNA sequence: TGTGCCAGCAGATTAGGGGTTAATGTGGATACGCAGTATTTT. This codes for CASRLGVNVDTQYF. The genes are TRBV28 and TRBJ2-3; a weak D match, TRBD1 (5 bases). The CDR3 loop spans 14 amino acids. V lost 6 bases, J lost 6 bases, and 16 bases lay in between. Germline CDR1 and CDR2: MDHEN and SYDVKM.

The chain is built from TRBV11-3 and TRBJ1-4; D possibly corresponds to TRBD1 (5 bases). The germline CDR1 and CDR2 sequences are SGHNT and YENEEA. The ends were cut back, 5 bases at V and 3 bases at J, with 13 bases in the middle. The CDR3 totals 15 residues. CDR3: CASSPSAGPNEKLFF. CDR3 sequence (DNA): TGTGCCAGCAGCCCTTCCGCAGGGCCTAATGAAAAACTGTTTTTT.

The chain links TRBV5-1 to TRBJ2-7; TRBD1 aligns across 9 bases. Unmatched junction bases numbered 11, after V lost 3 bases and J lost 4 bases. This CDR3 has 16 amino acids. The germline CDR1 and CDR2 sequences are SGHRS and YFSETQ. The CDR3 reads CASSSYSETGGYEQYF. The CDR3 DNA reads TGCGCCAGCAGCTCCTACTCCGAGACAGGGGGATACGAGCAGTACTTC.

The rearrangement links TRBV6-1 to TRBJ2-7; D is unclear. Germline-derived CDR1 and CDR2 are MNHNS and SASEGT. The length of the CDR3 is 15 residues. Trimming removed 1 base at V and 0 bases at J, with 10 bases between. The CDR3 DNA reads TGTGCCAGCAGTGAAGAAGGGATAAGCTCCTACGAGCAGTACTTC. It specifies CASSEEGISSYEQYF.

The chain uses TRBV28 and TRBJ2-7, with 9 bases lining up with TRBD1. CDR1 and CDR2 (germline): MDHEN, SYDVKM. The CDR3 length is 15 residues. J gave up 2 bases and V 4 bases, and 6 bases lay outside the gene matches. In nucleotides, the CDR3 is TGTGCCAGCAGTTCTCCGGGACAGGGCACCTACGAGCAGTACTTC. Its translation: CASSSPGQGTYEQYF.

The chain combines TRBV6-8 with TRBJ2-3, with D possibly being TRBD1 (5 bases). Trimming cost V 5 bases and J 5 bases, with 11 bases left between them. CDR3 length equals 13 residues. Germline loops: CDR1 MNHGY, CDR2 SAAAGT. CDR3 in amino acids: CASSGREGDTQYF. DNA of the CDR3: TGTGCCAGCAGTGGCAGGGAAGGAGATACGCAGTATTTT.

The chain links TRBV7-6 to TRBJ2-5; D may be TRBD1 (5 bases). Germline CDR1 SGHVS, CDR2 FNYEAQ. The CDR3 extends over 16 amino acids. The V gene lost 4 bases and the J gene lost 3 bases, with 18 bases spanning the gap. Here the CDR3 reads CASSSQGVASKETQYF. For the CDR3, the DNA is TGTGCCAGCAGCTCCCAAGGGGTGGCATCAAAAGAGACCCAGTACTTC.

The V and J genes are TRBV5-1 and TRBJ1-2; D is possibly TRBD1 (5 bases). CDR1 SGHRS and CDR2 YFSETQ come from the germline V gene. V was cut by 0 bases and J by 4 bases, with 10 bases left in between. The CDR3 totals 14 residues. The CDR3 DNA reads TGCGCCAGCAGCTTGGTCGGCGGGGGCTATGGCTACACCTTC. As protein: CASSLVGGGYGYTF.

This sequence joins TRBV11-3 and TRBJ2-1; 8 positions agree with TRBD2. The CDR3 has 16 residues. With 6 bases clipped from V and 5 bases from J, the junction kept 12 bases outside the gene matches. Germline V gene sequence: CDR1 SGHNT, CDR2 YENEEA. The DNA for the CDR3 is TGTGCCAGCAGTTCTCCTGGCGGGGGGTATGACAATGAGCAGTTCTTC. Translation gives CASSSPGGGYDNEQFF.

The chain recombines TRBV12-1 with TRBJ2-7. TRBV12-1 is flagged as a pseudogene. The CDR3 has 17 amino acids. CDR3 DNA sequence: TGTGCCAGCAGCTTTGGAATCGAGGGGGGAAGCTCCTACGAGCAGTACTTC. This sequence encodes CASSFGIEGGSSYEQYF.

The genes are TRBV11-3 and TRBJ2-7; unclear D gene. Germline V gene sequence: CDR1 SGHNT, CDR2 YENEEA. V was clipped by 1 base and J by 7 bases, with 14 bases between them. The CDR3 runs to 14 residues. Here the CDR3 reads CASSLVRPASEQYF. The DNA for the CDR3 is TGTGCCAGCAGCTTAGTAAGGCCTGCGAGTGAGCAGTACTTC.

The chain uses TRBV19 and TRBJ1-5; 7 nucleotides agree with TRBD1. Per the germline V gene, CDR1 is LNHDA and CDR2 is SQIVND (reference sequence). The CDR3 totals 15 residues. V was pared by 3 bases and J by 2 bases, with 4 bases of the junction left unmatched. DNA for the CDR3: TGTGCCAGTAGTATCTTCACAGGGGGCAATCAGCCCCAGCATTTT. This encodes CASSIFTGGNQPQHF.

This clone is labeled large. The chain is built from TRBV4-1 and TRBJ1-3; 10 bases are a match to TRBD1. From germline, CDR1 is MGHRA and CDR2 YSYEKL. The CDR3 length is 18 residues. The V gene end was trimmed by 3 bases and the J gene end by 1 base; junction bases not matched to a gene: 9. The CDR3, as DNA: TGCGCCAGCAGCCAGGGACAGGGGCTAATGAGGTCTGGAAACACCATATATTTT. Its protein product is CASSQGQGLMRSGNTIYF.

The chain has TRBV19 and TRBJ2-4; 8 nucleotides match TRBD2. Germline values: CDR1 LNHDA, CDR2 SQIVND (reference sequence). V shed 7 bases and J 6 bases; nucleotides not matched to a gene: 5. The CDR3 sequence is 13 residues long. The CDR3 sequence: CASTSLAGNIQYF. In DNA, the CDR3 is TGTGCCAGTACATCGCTAGCGGGAAACATTCAGTACTTC.

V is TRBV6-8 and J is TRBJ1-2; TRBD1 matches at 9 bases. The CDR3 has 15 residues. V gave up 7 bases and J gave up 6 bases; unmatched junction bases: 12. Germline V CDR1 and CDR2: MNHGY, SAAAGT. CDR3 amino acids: CASTSWPTGGNGYTF. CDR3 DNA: TGTGCCAGCACCTCCTGGCCGACAGGGGGAAATGGCTACACCTTC.